The T cell receptor beta chain described here comes from a study of OX40 agonist ivuxolimab in advanced cancers. Background on the study: The study reported partial responses in three patients: one hepatocellular carcinoma, two cutaneous melanoma. Study results and caveats: Expanded peripheral T-cell antigen specificity went undetermined. Partial responders receiving 0.1-3.0 mg/kg showed among the lowest clonal expansion.

Method: immunoSEQ multiplex PCR; TCRdb's copy keeps in-frame clones and lacks some. The sample records approximately 88,000 clones, about 88% being singletons. Any history of autoimmune disease or systemic immunosuppression disqualified patients. Worth noting for this clone: What it recognizes is unknown.

The receptor was derived from an adult with an advanced solid tumor such as melanoma, head and neck, liver or kidney cancer. Sequenced material: CD4+ or CD8+ T cells sorted from blood, taken in a trial of the OX40 agonist ivuxolimab.

For the CDR3, the DNA is TGTGCCAGCAGTCATAAACTAGCGTGGGCTTTCCCCGAGCAGTACTTC. Residues: CASSHKLAWAFPEQYF. The chain links TRBV27 to TRBJ2-7, with TRBD2 matching over 7 bases. The V gene's germline CDR1 is MNHEY and CDR2 SMNVEV (reference sequence). The CDR3 totals 16 residues. V gave up 5 bases and J gave up 6 bases; unmatched junction bases: 16.